The entry below describes one TCR beta chain. The specificity of this receptor is unknown. The input lacks base qualities; no much larger clone sits a single base away. No immune events, such as infections, were documented for the healthy donors during the collection period. Time-dependent variance in a beta-binomial model of T-cell clone differential abundance was calibrated using healthy-donor blood repertoires as a training cohort. There were some ten healthy donors in the training cohort, of whom 3 were female and 7 were male. On average the donors were 43 years old, and their ages spanned about 25 to 64 years. Whole blood was collected from each healthy donor at three time points spaced around 2 weeks apart and obtained from a commercial supplier. Genomic DNA was extracted from unsorted whole blood for immunosequencing. Unmatched junction bases come to 1, with V trimmed by 4 bases and J by 2 bases. Measured from the cysteine to the phenylalanine, the CDR3 is 14 residues long. This entry keeps only the CDR3 DNA: 42 bases, framed from base 1. The germline V gene yields SGHTA for CDR1 and FQGTGA for CDR2.

The record originates from a study of identifying expanded T cells in peripheral blood (dated 2019 in TCRdb). Context from the whole study: Technical replicates were generated by sequencing separate aliquots of the same genomic DNA pool, with four replicates compared pairwise. Overall study results and their limits: In all healthy donors, the variance in clone template counts between samples taken 2 to 3 weeks apart rose significantly as total template count increased. Across all healthy-donor time intervals, the beta-binomial model significantly lowered both the number of clones called differentially abundant and the false-positive rate. Between technical replicates the binomial model flagged around 1.3 differentially abundant clones, whereas over roughly 2 weeks the binomial model flagged about 15 and over four weeks about 19. The authors expected that over much longer intervals, such as months to years, biological variance in healthy repertoires might increase even further.

TCRbeta CDR3 regions were profiled with the immunoSEQ Assay using bias-controlled multiplex PCR amplification of genomic DNA. The original pipeline was this. The absolute abundance of each unique TCRbeta CDR3 region was quantified after sequences were collapsed and filtered. Differential abundance was assessed using a binomial (Fisher-equivalent) model and a beta-binomial model in which time-dependent variance fitted from healthy donors was added. Clones with fewer than 5 combined templates were removed, and a clone was called differentially abundant if the clone's Benjamini-Hochberg FDR was below 0.01. Beta-binomial variance was modeled as a function of total template count across the two samples using the form v = (b*log(k)+a)^2. Not all clones reach the TCRdb copy of this immuneACCESS table, which keeps in-frame sequences only. Checked studies attribute under half of the gap to unresolved V genes and leave the rest unexplained. Clonal size and the V and J genes are those of that table, whereas D and trimming came from the DNA. The sample has under 150,000 clones on record, approximately 86% of them singletons. The top ten hold 7% to 10% of the sample.

The chain links TRBV7-3 with TRBJ1-1; 10 bases in the middle match TRBD1. This receptor was obtained from a person aged 18 to 70 in good health. Material for sequencing was blood. The DNA sequence is given as TGTGCCAGCAGCTCGACAGGGGGCAACACTGAAGCTTTCTTT. It encodes CASSSTGGNTEAFF. Outside the CDR3, residues come from the reference TRBV7-3 and TRBJ1-1 proteins, so the full variable domain is: GAGVSQTPSNKVTEKGKYVELRCDPISGHTALYWYRQSLGQGPEFLIYFQGTGAADDSGLPNDRFFAVRPEGSVSTLKIQRTERGDSAVYLCASSSTGGNTEAFFGQGTRLTVV.